These 16 T cell receptor beta chains share one sample of origin, sequenced in a study of regulatory T cells in long-lasting Graves disease. Described time point: newly diagnosed GD, antithyroid drugs for less than 3 months. RNA extracted from PBMCs served as the sequencing template. Building the TCR beta libraries relied on iRepertoire HTBI primers, and CDR3 regions underwent Arm-PCR. TCRdb called the multiplex PCR reads again in MiXCR, with one record for every CDR3 protein. The repertoire holds about 440,000 distinct CDR3 sequences, with approximately 15% as singletons. Another study also made use of these data, one on T cells in Graves' hyperthyroidism and ophthalmopathy.

The sequences come from peripheral blood mononuclear cells (PBMCs), collected at new diagnosis, from a patient treated with antithyroid drugs. The receptor source for this set is a woman aged 25 to 45 with Graves disease.

The V and J genes are TRBV12-3 or TRBV12-4 and TRBJ2-7; weak D call: TRBD1 (7 bases). Trimming shortened V by 3 bases and J by 0 bases, and 18 bases separated the two germline ends. The CDR3 is made up of 17 amino acids. CDR3 bases: TGTGCCAGCAGTTTGGAGGGGGCCGACCACTACTCCTACGAGCAGTACTTC. Its translation is CASSLEGADHYSYEQYF.

The genes are TRBV29-1 and TRBJ2-7; D might be TRBD2 (5 bases). V dropped 4 bases and J dropped 10 bases, with 20 bases sitting between them. This CDR3 has 13 residues. From germline, CDR1 is SQVTM and CDR2 ANQGSEA. Here the CDR3 DNA reads TGCAGCGTTGGTGAGGGATCTAACTCCCCTCAGTACTTC. As protein: CSVGEGSNSPQYF.

The table lists this clonotype with many counts. The rearrangement joins TRBV3-1 to TRBJ2-3; 10 nucleotides align to TRBD2. CDR1 is LGHDT and CDR2 is YNNKEL in the germline V gene (reference sequence). The CDR3 contains 17 residues. J lost 3 bases, V lost 0 bases, and 6 bases had no gene match. CDR3 sequence reads: CASSQDRQREGTDTQYF. CDR3 DNA sequence: TGTGCCAGCAGCCAAGATCGTCAGCGGGAGGGTACAGATACGCAGTATTTT.

This clonotype was seen many times. The V gene is TRBV7-8, the J gene TRBJ2-1; D not resolved. The V end lost 5 bases, the J end lost 5 bases, and 19 bases lay between the germline ends. The CDR3 sequence is 16 residues long. Germline V gives CDR1 SGHVS, CDR2 FQNEAQ. The CDR3 spells CASSVGPGRTNNEQFF. CDR3 coding DNA: TGTGCCAGCAGCGTCGGACCGGGCCGAACCAACAATGAGCAGTTCTTC.

The rearrangement uses TRBV7-9 and TRBJ2-7; TRBD2 aligns across 12 bases. The CDR3 is 18 residues long. Per the germline V gene, CDR1 is SEHNR and CDR2 is FQNEAQ (reference sequence). J lost 5 bases, V lost 5 bases, and 16 bases had no gene match. This chain's CDR3 is CASSEDGTSGSGWDEQYF. The CDR3 DNA reads as TGTGCCAGCAGCGAAGACGGGACTAGCGGGTCTGGGTGGGACGAGCAGTACTTC.

This clonotype has more than one count but fewer than ten. The CDR3 nucleotides read TGTGCCAGCAGCACCGGACTGGAACAAGAGACCCAGTACTTC. Residues: CASSTGLEQETQYF. The chain joins TRBV7-9 to TRBJ2-5; D is possibly TRBD2 (5 bases). The CDR3 totals 14 residues. Trimming took 5 bases from V and 2 from J, leaving 12 bases between them. The germline CDR1 and CDR2 sequences are SEHNR and FQNEAQ (reference sequence).

Here the CDR3 reads CASSGEGGPSYGYTF. CDR3 coding DNA: TGTGCCAGCAGTGGGGAGGGCGGCCCCTCCTATGGCTACACCTTC. This chain joins TRBV2 and TRBJ1-2; D unclear. The CDR3 contains 15 residues. Trimming left V 4 bases short and J 4 bases short, with 16 bases between. Per the germline V gene, CDR1 is SNHLY and CDR2 is FYNNEI.

Remarks on this clonotype: With only one base between it and a far larger clone, this is likely a read error. The V gene is TRBV11-2, the J gene TRBJ2-4; 7 bases are shared with TRBD2. Matching the DNA end better, TRBJ2-1 makes the J call doubtful. The CDR3 runs to 15 residues. The germline gives CDR1 SGHAT, CDR2 FQNNGV. CDR3 in amino acids: CASSQMGGSYSEQFF. The CDR3 bases are TGTGCCAGCAGCCAGATGGGGGGGTCCTACAGTGAGCAGTTCTTC.

This clonotype has a count of ten or more. The CDR3 bases are TGTGCCAGCAGCTTAGTCTCTCCGGCAAAGGGATGGAGCACTGAAGCTTTCTTT. Translation: CASSLVSPAKGWSTEAFF. The V gene is TRBV7-2, the J gene TRBJ1-1, with D unresolved. The length of the CDR3 is 18 residues. V was cut by 1 base and J by 4 bases, with 22 bases left in between. Germline CDR1 and CDR2: SGHTA and FQGNSA.

This clonotype has a count of ten or more. This chain joins TRBV12-3 or TRBV12-4 and TRBJ1-5; no reliable D call. This CDR3 has 12 residues. Trimming left V 4 bases short and J 7 bases short, with 8 bases between. The CDR3, as DNA: TGTGCCAGCAGTTATGTGCAACAGCCCCAGCATTTT. This codes for CASSYVQQPQHF.

This clonotype was seen ten or more times. The genes are TRBV19 and TRBJ1-1; D not resolved. V dropped 4 bases and J dropped 1 base, with 13 bases sitting between them. This CDR3 region has 15 residues. CDR1 and CDR2 (germline): LNHDA, SQIVND (reference sequence). This CDR3 is CASSTQTLWNTEAFF. In DNA, the CDR3 is TGTGCCAGTAGTACCCAAACACTTTGGAACACTGAAGCTTTCTTT. The full variable domain, its missing parts supplied by reference TRBV19 and TRBJ1-1, is DGGITQSPKYLFRKEGQNVTLSCEQNLNHDAMYWYRQDPGQGLRLIYYSQIVNDFQKGDIAEGYSVSREKKESFPLTVTSAQKNPTAFYLCASSTQTLWNTEAFFGQGTRLTVV.

This clonotype was detected only a few times. The CDR3 DNA reads TGCGCCAGCAGCTTGGGGGACCGAGACACCGGGGAGCTGTTTTTT. Translation: CASSLGDRDTGELFF. This rearrangement joins TRBV5-1 to TRBJ2-2; perhaps D is TRBD1 or TRBD2 (5 bases each). There are 15 residues in the CDR3. Germline V CDR1 and CDR2: SGHRS, YFSETQ. V was pared by 0 bases and J by 3 bases, with 9 bases between.

V usage is TRBV20-1 and J usage is TRBJ2-3; 12 bases are shared with TRBD2. This CDR3 is 15 amino acids long. Germline CDR1 is DFQATT and CDR2 is SNEGSKA (reference sequence). V shed 6 bases, J shed 5 bases, and the junction held 9 bases outside the gene matches. The CDR3 loop reads CSATRLAGDIDTQYF. Written as DNA, the CDR3 is TGCAGTGCGACCCGACTAGCGGGAGATATAGATACGCAGTATTTT.

This clonotype was counted many times. The chain combines TRBV5-8 with TRBJ2-5, with 8 nucleotides matching TRBD2. Germline V lookup: CDR1 SGHTS, CDR2 YDEGEE. V dropped 7 bases and J dropped 1; count of bases not matched to a gene: 9. The length of the CDR3 is 15 residues. This CDR3 is CASEPTSGFQETQYF. In nucleotides, the CDR3 is TGTGCCAGCGAGCCAACTAGCGGATTCCAAGAGACCCAGTACTTC.

This clonotype was seen many times. V is TRBV15 and J is TRBJ1-1; D call uncertain. Trimming pared 0 bases from V and 1 base from J, leaving 3 bases between. CDR1 is LNHNV and CDR2 is YYDKDF in the germline V gene (reference sequence). The CDR3 spans 13 residues. The CDR3 here is CATSREENTEAFF. CDR3 DNA sequence: TGTGCCACCAGCAGAGAGGAGAACACTGAAGCTTTCTTT.

Turning to this clonotype: An end of the junction does not agree with germline; a read error may underlie this. The chain has TRBV19 and TRBJ1-2; TRBD1 agrees at 9 bases. CDR3 length: 15 amino acids. From germline, CDR1 is LNHDA and CDR2 SQIVND (reference sequence). The CDR3 DNA reads as TGTGCCAGTAGTATTCTCGCACAGGGGGCTTATGGCTACGCCTTC. Protein sequence: CASSILAQGAYGYAF.